This T cell receptor (beta chain) was sequenced in a study of response to subunit inactivated influenza vaccine. TCRdb reprocessed the RT-PCR reads via MiXCR and lists one record per CDR3 protein. There are roughly 540,000 distinct CDR3 sequences in the sample; under 30% occur only once, and about 2.8% lies in the top ten. This sample was shared with a second study, whose subject was T cells expressing NK-cell markers. That source reports: What made the TCR beta cDNA was 5'RACE template switching with UMIs.

This clonotype was obtained from a man aged 50 or older who received an inactivated influenza vaccine. This material consisted of CD4+ T cells sorted from PBMCs, taken approximately 12 days after vaccination.

Written as DNA, the CDR3 is TGTGCCTGGAGTGTAGTGTGGCGCGAGCAGTACTTC. The encoded protein is CAWSVVWREQYF. J is TRBJ2-7 and V is TRBV30; D remains unclear. Germline lookup yields CDR1 GTSNPN and CDR2 SVGIG (reference sequence). Trimming left V 0 bases short and J 6 bases short, with 9 bases between. The CDR3 is 12 amino acids.